Following are 2 T cell receptor beta chains from one sample sequenced in a study of CXCR3-negative and CXCR3-positive naive CD8 T cells. UMI-labeled TRB cDNA libraries were prepared by 5' RACE. TCRdb re-called the 5' RACE reads; one entry per CDR3 protein, DNA not given. The sample table includes 40,000 to 45,000 distinct CDR3 sequences. Sequenced material: naive CXCR3- CD8+ T cells from blood. Described subset: CD45RO-CCR7+CD27+CD95- naive CD8+ T cells lacking CXCR3 (TNR3-). These receptors all come from a human donor in good health. Some clones in this sample may be carry-over from other donors' samples.

V is TRBV14 and J is TRBJ1-1. The germline CDR1 and CDR2 sequences are SGHDN and FVKESK. The CDR3 covers 16 residues. The CDR3 loop reads CASSQDIGGLNTEAFF.

This chain's CDR3 is CAISPGSETANEKLFF. V is TRBV10-3 and J is TRBJ1-4; TCRdb's D call, TRBD1, is unchecked because there is no DNA. The germline gives CDR1 ENHRY, CDR2 SYGVKD. The CDR3 totals 16 residues.